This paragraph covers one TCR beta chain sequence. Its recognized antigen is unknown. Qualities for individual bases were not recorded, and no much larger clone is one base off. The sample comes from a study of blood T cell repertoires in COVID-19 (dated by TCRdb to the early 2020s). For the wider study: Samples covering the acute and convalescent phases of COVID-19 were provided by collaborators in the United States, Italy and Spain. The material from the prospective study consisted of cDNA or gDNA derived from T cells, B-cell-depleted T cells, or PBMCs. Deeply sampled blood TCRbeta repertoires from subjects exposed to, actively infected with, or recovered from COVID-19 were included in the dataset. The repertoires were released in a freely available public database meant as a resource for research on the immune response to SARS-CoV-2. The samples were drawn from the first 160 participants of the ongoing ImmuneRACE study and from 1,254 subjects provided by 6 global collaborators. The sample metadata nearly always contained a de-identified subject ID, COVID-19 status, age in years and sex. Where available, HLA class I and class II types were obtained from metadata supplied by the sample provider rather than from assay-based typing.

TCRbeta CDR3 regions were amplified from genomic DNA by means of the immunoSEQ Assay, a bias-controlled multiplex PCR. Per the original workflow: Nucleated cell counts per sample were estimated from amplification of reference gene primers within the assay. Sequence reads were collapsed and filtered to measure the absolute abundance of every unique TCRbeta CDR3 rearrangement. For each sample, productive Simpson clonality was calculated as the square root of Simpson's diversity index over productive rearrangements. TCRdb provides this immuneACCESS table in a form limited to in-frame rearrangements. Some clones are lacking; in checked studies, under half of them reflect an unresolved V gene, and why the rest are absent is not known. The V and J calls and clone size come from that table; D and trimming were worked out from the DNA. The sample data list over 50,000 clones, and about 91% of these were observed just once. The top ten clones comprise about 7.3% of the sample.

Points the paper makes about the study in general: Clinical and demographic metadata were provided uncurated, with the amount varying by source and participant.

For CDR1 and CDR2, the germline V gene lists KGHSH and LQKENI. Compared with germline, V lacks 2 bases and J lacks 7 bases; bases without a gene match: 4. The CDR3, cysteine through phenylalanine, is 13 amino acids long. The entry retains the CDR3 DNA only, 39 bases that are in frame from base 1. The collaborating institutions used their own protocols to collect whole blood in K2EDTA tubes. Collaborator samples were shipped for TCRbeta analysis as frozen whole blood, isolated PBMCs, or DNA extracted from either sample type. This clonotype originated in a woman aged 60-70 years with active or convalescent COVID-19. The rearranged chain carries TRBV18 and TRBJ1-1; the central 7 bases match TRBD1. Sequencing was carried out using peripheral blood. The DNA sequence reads TGTGCCAGCTCACCAGGACAGGAACTTGAAGCTTTCTTT. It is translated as CASSPGQELEAFF.